This T cell receptor beta chain was retrieved from a study of T-cell reconstitution after alpha-beta-depleted transplantation in children. Unique molecular identifiers were incorporated into the prepared TCRbeta library. TCRdb reprocessed the PCR reads with MiXCR, giving one entry per CDR3 protein. The sample contains about 510,000 distinct CDR3 sequences, about 10% of which appear only once. The germline gives CDR1 LNHNV, CDR2 YYDKDF (reference sequence). There are 16 residues in the CDR3. Losses at the gene ends were 3 bases for V and 4 bases for J; bases not matched to a gene: 8. In the case of this clonotype: A much more abundant neighbour one base away suggests this may be a read error. The CDR3 does not close with the conserved phenylalanine or tryptophan, likely indicating a read error.

The sequence derives from a female patient between 2 and 15 years old who had a stem cell transplant for aplastic anemia, so the T cells may come from the graft donor. The V and J genes are TRBV15 and TRBJ2-1; 8 nucleotides agree with TRBD2. The sequenced sample was PBMCs, mostly from graft donor cells, obtained 180 days after TCRalphabeta/CD19-depleted stem cell transplant. The CDR3 region is CATSRETSGSYNEQFL. The CDR3 DNA follows: TGTGCCACCAGCAGGGAAACTAGCGGTTCTTACAATGAGCAGTTCTTG.